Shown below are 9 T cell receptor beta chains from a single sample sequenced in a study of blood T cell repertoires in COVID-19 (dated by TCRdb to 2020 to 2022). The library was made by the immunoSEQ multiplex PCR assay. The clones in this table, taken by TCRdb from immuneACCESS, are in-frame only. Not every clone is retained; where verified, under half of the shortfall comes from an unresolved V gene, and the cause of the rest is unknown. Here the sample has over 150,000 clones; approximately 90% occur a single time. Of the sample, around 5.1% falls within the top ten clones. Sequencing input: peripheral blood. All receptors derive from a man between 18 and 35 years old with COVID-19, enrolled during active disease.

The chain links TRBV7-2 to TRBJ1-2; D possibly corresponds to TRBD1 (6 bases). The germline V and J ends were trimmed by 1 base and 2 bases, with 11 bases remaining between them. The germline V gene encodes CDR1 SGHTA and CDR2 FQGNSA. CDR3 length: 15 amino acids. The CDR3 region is CASSLGGQPNYGYTF. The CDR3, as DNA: TGTGCCAGCAGCTTAGGAGGACAGCCCAACTATGGCTACACCTTC.

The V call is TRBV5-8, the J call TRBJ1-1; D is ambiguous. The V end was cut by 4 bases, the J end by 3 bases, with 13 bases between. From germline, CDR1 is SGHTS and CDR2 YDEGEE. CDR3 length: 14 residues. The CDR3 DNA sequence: TGTGCCAGCAGCGTCGGACTGTGGCACACTGAAGCTTTCTTT. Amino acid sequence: CASSVGLWHTEAFF.

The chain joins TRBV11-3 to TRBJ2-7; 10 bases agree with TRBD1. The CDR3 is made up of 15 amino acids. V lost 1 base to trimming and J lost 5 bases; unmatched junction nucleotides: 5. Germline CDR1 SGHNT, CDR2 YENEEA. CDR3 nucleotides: TGTGCCAGCAGCTTAGGGACCGGGACAGGGGACGAGCAGTACTTC. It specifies CASSLGTGTGDEQYF.

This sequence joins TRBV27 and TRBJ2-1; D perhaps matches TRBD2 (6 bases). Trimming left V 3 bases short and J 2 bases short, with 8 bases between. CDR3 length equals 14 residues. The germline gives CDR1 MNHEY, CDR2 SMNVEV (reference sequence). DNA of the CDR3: TGTGCCAGCAGTTTGGGACTTACCTACAATGAGCAGTTCTTC. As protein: CASSLGLTYNEQFF.

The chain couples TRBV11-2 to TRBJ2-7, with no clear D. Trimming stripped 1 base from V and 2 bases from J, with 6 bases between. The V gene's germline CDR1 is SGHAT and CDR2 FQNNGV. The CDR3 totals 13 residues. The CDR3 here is CASSLGVPYEQYF. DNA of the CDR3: TGTGCCAGCAGCTTAGGAGTGCCCTACGAGCAGTACTTC.

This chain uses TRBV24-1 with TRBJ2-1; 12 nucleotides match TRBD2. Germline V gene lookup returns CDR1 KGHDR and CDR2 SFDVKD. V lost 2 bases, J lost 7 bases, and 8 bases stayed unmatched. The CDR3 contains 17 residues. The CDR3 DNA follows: TGTGCCACCAGTGATTATCGACTAGCGGGAGCTGGGAATGAGCAGTTCTTC. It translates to CATSDYRLAGAGNEQFF.

The CDR3 is CAISGPSAGTATYEQYF. In DNA, the CDR3 is TGTGCCATCAGTGGACCCTCGGCCGGGACAGCAACCTACGAGCAGTACTTC. The V call is TRBV10-3, the J call TRBJ2-7; 7 bases match TRBD1. V lost 4 bases and J lost 2; bases outside the gene matches: 14. The CDR3 covers 17 residues. Germline CDR1 is ENHRY and CDR2 is SYGVKD.

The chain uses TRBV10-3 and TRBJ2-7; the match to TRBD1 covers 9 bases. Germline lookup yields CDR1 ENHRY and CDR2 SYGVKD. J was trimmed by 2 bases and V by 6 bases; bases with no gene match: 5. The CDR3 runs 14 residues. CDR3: CAISRQGGTYEQYF. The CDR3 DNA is TGTGCCATCAGCAGACAGGGGGGGACCTACGAGCAGTACTTC.

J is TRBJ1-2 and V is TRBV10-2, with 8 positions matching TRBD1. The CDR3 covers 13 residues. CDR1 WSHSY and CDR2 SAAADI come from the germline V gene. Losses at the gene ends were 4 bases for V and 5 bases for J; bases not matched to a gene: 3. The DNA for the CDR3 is TGCGCCAGCAGTGCGGACAGGGATTATGGCTACACCTTC. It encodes CASSADRDYGYTF.